The rows below give T cell receptor beta chains drawn from one sample of a study of cytomegalovirus exposure and HLA in healthy donors. TCRdb keeps only in-frame clones here, not all; method: immunoSEQ multiplex PCR. This sample has 95,000 to 150,000 clones, with about 81% found just once. Sample: PBMCs. The receptors stem from a woman between 40 and 50 years old in good health and CMV-seropositive. Each CDR3 is given with its conserved first and last residue. Fields, in order: CDR3 protein, CDR3 DNA, D gene, J gene, clone size, V gene. A D gene is named only where the DNA matches it firmly. Size values are once, few and many counts, or a class for expanded clones, and some rows have none.

cdr3_aa: CASSQDRGPGSNQPQHF
cdr3_nt: TGCGCCAGCAGTCAAGACAGGGGGCCGGGTAGCAATCAGCCCCAGCATTTT
d_call: TRBD1
j_call: TRBJ1-5
clone_size: NA
v_call: TRBV23-1

cdr3_aa: CASSTDRGEQYF
cdr3_nt: TGTGCCAGCAGCACGGACAGGGGCGAGCAGTACTTC
d_call: TRBD1
j_call: TRBJ2-7
clone_size: NA
v_call: TRBV5-4

cdr3_aa: CASSPTVFSYEQYF
cdr3_nt: TGTGCCAGCAGCCCGACAGTATTCTCCTACGAGCAGTACTTC
d_call: NA
j_call: TRBJ2-7
clone_size: NA
v_call: TRBV7-2

cdr3_aa: CASSTQGDLNTEAFF
cdr3_nt: TGTGCCAGCAGCACCCAGGGGGATTTGAACACTGAAGCTTTCTTT
d_call: TRBD1
j_call: TRBJ1-1
clone_size: NA
v_call: TRBV9

cdr3_aa: CASRILAGGPDTQYF
cdr3_nt: TGTGCCAGCAGAATACTAGCGGGAGGACCAGATACGCAGTATTTT
d_call: TRBD2
j_call: TRBJ2-3
clone_size: NA
v_call: TRBV28

cdr3_aa: CSVEDRDHYGYTF
cdr3_nt: TGCAGCGTTGAAGATAGAGATCACTATGGCTACACCTTC
d_call: NA
j_call: TRBJ1-2
clone_size: few
v_call: TRBV29-1

cdr3_aa: CAWKVTGTVNSPLHF
cdr3_nt: TGTGCCTGGAAGGTAACAGGGACAGTTAATTCCCCCCTCCACTTT
d_call: TRBD1
j_call: TRBJ1-6
clone_size: NA
v_call: TRBV30

cdr3_aa: CASSLQGWEKLFF
cdr3_nt: TGTGCCAGCAGCCTTCAGGGGTGGGAAAAACTGTTTTTT
d_call: NA
j_call: TRBJ1-4
clone_size: NA
v_call: TRBV5-4

cdr3_aa: CASPSPRTENTEAFF
cdr3_nt: TGTGCCAGCCCCTCCCCCAGGACAGAGAACACTGAAGCTTTCTTT
d_call: NA
j_call: TRBJ1-1
clone_size: NA
v_call: TRBV11-1

cdr3_aa: CSVELGLAGGDEQYF
cdr3_nt: TGCAGCGTTGAGCTGGGACTAGCGGGAGGGGACGAGCAGTACTTC
d_call: TRBD2
j_call: TRBJ2-7
clone_size: NA
v_call: TRBV29-1

cdr3_aa: CASSYFGRNNEKLFF
cdr3_nt: TGTGCCAGCAGTTACTTTGGCAGAAATAATGAAAAACTGTTTTTT
d_call: NA
j_call: TRBJ1-4
clone_size: few
v_call: TRBV6-5

cdr3_aa: CASSYGDRGRVDEQFF
cdr3_nt: TGTGCCAGCAGTTACGGAGACAGGGGGCGAGTTGATGAGCAGTTCTTC
d_call: TRBD1
j_call: TRBJ2-1
clone_size: NA
v_call: TRBV6-5

cdr3_aa: CASGLDYEQYF
cdr3_nt: TGTGCCAGCGGCCTTGACTACGAGCAGTACTTC
d_call: NA
j_call: TRBJ2-7
clone_size: NA
v_call: TRBV28

cdr3_aa: CASSLSPGRNEQFF
cdr3_nt: TGTGCCAGCAGTTTATCCCCAGGGCGTAATGAGCAGTTCTTC
d_call: NA
j_call: TRBJ2-1
clone_size: few
v_call: TRBV28

cdr3_aa: CAFIKGQGAYEQYF
cdr3_nt: TGTGCCTTTATCAAAGGGCAGGGGGCATACGAGCAGTACTTC
d_call: TRBD1
j_call: TRBJ2-7
clone_size: NA
v_call: TRBV30

cdr3_aa: CASTSEKRNYGYTF
cdr3_nt: TGTGCCAGCACCTCAGAAAAACGCAACTATGGCTACACCTTC
d_call: NA
j_call: TRBJ1-2
clone_size: once
v_call: TRBV6-5

cdr3_aa: CASSDLGGIPNTGELFF
cdr3_nt: TGTGCCAGCAGTGATCTGGGGGGGATTCCGAACACCGGGGAGCTGTTTTTT
d_call: TRBD2
j_call: TRBJ2-2
clone_size: NA
v_call: TRBV25-1

cdr3_aa: CASSQQGSGPQHF
cdr3_nt: TGTGCCAGCAGCCAACAGGGGTCTGGGCCCCAGCATTTT
d_call: NA
j_call: TRBJ1-5
clone_size: few
v_call: TRBV14

cdr3_aa: CSGRETVEAFF
cdr3_nt: TGCAGCGGGAGAGAGACCGTTGAAGCTTTCTTT
d_call: NA
j_call: TRBJ1-1
clone_size: NA
v_call: TRBV29-1

cdr3_aa: CASSLRQGMDEQFF
cdr3_nt: TGTGCCAGCAGTCTACGACAGGGTATGGATGAGCAGTTCTTC
d_call: TRBD1
j_call: TRBJ2-1
clone_size: few
v_call: TRBV6-5

cdr3_aa: CASSVDFYNEQFF
cdr3_nt: TGTGCCAGCAGTGTTGACTTCTACAATGAGCAGTTCTTC
d_call: NA
j_call: TRBJ2-1
clone_size: NA
v_call: TRBV25-1

cdr3_aa: CASMVGTRGNEQFF
cdr3_nt: TGTGCCAGTATGGTCGGGACTAGAGGCAATGAGCAGTTCTTC
d_call: TRBD2
j_call: TRBJ2-1
clone_size: few
v_call: TRBV19

cdr3_aa: CASSPEGQRESPDTQYF
cdr3_nt: TGCGCCAGCAGCCCGGAGGGCCAGCGGGAGTCTCCAGATACGCAGTATTTT
d_call: TRBD2
j_call: TRBJ2-3
clone_size: NA
v_call: TRBV5-1

cdr3_aa: CASSIAGSSSYNEQFF
cdr3_nt: TGTGCCAGCAGTATAGCGGGGTCGAGCTCCTACAATGAGCAGTTCTTC
d_call: TRBD2
j_call: TRBJ2-1
clone_size: few
v_call: TRBV9

cdr3_aa: CASSSHRGRGTEAFF
cdr3_nt: TGTGCCAGCAGTTCCCACAGGGGGCGAGGGACTGAAGCTTTCTTT
d_call: TRBD1
j_call: TRBJ1-1
clone_size: NA
v_call: TRBV6-5

cdr3_aa: CAWTSGGGEQYF
cdr3_nt: TGTGCCTGGACTAGCGGGGGGGGAGAGCAGTACTTC
d_call: TRBD2
j_call: TRBJ2-7
clone_size: NA
v_call: TRBV30

cdr3_aa: CSAGTSGYEQYF
cdr3_nt: TGCAGCGCCGGGACTAGCGGCTACGAGCAGTACTTC
d_call: TRBD2
j_call: TRBJ2-7
clone_size: NA
v_call: TRBV29-1

cdr3_aa: CASSIQGGQRGEQYF
cdr3_nt: TGTGCCAGTAGTATACAGGGTGGTCAAAGGGGCGAGCAGTACTTC
d_call: NA
j_call: TRBJ2-7
clone_size: NA
v_call: TRBV19

cdr3_aa: CASSFFRTGNYEQYF
cdr3_nt: TGTGCCAGCAGCTTTTTCAGGACAGGGAACTACGAGCAGTACTTC
d_call: TRBD1
j_call: TRBJ2-7
clone_size: NA
v_call: TRBV7-2